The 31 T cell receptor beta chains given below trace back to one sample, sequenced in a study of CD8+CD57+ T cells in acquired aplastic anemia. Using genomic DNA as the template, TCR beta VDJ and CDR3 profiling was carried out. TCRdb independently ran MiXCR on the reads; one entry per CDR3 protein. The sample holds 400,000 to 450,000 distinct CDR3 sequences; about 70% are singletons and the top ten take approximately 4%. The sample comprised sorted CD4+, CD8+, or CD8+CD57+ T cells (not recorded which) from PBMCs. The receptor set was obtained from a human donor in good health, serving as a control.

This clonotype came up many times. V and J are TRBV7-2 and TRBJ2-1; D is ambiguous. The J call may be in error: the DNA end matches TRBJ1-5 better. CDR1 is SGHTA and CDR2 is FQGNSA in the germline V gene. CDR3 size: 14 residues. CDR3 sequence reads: CASSLASTPLPQHF. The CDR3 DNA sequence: TGTGCCAGCAGCTTAGCGTCCACACCCCTGCCCCAGCATTTT.

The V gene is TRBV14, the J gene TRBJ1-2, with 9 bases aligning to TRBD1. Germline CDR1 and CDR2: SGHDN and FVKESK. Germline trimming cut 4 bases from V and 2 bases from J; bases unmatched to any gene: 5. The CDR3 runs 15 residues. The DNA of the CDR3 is TGTGCCAGCAGCCGTCCCGGGACAGGGAACTATGGCTACACCTTC. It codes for CASSRPGTGNYGYTF.

DNA of the CDR3: TGCGCCAGCAGTGAGAACCAGCCGGATACGCAGTATTTT. This encodes CASSENQPDTQYF. The rearrangement joins TRBV10-1 to TRBJ2-3; no clear D gene. Germline CDR1 reads WNHNN; CDR2 reads SYGVQD (reference sequence). The V end lost 2 bases, the J end lost 6 bases, and 9 bases lay between the germline ends. The CDR3 extends over 13 amino acids.

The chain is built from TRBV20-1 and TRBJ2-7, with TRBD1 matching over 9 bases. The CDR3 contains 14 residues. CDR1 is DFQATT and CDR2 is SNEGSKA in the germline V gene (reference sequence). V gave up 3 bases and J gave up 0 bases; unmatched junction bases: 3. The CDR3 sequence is CSASDRGDSYEQYF. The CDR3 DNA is TGCAGTGCTAGTGACAGGGGGGACTCCTACGAGCAGTACTTC.

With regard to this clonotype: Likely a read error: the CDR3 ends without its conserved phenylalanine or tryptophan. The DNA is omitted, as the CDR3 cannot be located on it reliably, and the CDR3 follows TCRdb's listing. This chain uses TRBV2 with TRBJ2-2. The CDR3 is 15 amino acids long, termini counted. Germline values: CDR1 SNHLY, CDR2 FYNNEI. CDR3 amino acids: CASSEVGWYHRGAVV.

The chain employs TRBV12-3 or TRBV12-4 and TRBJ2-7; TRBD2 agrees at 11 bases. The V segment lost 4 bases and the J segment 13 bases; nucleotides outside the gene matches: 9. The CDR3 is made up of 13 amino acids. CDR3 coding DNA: TGTGCCAGCAGTTCTTTGCCTAGCGGGGGGAAATACTTC. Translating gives CASSSLPSGGKYF.

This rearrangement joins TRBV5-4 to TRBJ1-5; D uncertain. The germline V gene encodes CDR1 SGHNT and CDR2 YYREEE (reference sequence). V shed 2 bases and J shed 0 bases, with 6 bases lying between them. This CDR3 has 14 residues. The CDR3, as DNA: TGTGCCAGCAGCTTAGCCACTAGCAATCAGCCCCAGCATTTT. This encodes CASSLATSNQPQHF.

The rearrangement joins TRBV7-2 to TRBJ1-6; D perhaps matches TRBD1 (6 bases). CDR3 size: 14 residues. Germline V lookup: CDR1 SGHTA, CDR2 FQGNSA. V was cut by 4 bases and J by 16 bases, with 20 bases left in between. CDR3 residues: CASSSGASTEALHF. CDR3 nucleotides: TGTGCCAGCAGCTCAGGGGCCTCCACTGAAGCTCTCCACTTT.

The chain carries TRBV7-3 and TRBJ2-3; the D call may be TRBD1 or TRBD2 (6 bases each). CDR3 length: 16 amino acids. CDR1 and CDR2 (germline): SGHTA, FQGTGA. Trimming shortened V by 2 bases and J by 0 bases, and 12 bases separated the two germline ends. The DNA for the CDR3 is TGTGCCAGCAGCTTAGACCCGGGGGCGAGCACAGATACGCAGTATTTT. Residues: CASSLDPGASTDTQYF.

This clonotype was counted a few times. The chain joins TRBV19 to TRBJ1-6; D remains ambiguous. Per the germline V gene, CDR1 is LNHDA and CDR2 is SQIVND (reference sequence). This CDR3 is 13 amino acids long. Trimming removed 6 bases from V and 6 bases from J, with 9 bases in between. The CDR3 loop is CASSKGSNSPLHF. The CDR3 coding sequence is TGTGCCAGTAGCAAAGGAAGTAATTCACCCCTCCACTTT.

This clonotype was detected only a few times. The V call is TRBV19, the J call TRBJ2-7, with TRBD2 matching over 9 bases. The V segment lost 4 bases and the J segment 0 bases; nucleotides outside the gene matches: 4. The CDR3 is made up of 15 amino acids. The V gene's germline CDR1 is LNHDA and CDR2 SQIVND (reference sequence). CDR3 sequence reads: CASSKASGDSYEQYF. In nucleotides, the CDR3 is TGTGCCAGTAGTAAGGCTAGCGGGGACTCCTACGAGCAGTACTTC.

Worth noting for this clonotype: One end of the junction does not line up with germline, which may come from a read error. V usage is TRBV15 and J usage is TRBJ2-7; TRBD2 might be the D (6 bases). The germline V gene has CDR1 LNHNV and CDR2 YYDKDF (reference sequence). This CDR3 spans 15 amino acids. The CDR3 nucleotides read TGTGCCAGCAGCCGAGCGGGCGGGTCCCCCGAGGAGCAGTACTTC. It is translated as CASSRAGGSPEEQYF.

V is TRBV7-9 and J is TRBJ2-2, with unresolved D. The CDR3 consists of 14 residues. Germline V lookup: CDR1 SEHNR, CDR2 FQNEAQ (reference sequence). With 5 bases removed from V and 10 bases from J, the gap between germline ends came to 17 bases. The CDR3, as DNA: TGTGCCAGCAGCCCTGATTCTCGGGTGGAGGAGCTGTTTTTT. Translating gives CASSPDSRVEELFF. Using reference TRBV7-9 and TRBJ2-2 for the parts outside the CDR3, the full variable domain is DTGVSQNPRHKITKRGQNVTFRCDPISEHNRLYWYRQTLGQGPEFLTYFQNEAQLEKSRLLSDRFSAERPKGSFSTLEIQRTEQGDSAMYLCASSPDSRVEELFFGEGSRLTVL.

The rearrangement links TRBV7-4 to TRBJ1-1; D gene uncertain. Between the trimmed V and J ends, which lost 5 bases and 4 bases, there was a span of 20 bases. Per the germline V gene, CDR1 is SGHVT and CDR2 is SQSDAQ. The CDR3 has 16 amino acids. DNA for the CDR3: TGTGCCAGCAGCCCTGGACTCGGCGCCAAATTCACTGAAGCTTTCTTT. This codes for CASSPGLGAKFTEAFF.

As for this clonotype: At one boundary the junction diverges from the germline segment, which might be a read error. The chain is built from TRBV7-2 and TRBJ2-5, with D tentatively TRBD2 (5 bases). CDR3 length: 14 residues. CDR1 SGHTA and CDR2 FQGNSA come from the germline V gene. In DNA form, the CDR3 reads TGTGCCAGCAGCGCGGGTCAAGGGTTGGAGACCCAGGAATTC. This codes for CASSAGQGLETQEF.

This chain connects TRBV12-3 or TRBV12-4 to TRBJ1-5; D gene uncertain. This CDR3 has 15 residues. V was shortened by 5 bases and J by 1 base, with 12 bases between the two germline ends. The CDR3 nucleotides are TGTGCCAGCAGTCTGGTCGCGGAGAGCAATCAGCCCCAGCATTTT. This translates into CASSLVAESNQPQHF.

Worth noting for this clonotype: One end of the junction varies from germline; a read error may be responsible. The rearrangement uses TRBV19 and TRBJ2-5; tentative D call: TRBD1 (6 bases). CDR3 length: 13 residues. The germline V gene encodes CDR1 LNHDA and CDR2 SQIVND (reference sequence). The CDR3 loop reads CASSYLDRDTQYF. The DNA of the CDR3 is TGCGCCAGTAGTTACCTGGACAGAGATACGCAGTACTTT.

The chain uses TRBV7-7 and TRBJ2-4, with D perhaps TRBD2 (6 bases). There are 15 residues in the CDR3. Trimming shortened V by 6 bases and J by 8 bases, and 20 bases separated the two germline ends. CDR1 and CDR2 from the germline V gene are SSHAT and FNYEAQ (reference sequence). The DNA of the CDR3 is TGTGCCAGCAGGTTGACTAGTCTGGAGTCGGACATTCAGTACTTC. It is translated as CASRLTSLESDIQYF. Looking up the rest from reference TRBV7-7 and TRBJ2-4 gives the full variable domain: GAGVSQSPRYKVTKRGQDVTLRCDPISSHATLYWYQQALGQGPEFLTYFNYEAQPDKSGLPSDRFSAERPEGSISTLTIQRTEQRDSAMYRCASRLTSLESDIQYFGAGTRLSVL.

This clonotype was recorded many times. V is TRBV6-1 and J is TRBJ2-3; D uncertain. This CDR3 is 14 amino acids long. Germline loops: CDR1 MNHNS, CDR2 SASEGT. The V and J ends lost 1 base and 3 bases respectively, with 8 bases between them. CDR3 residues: CASSEGQVTDTQYF. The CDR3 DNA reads TGTGCCAGCAGTGAAGGTCAGGTTACAGATACGCAGTATTTT.

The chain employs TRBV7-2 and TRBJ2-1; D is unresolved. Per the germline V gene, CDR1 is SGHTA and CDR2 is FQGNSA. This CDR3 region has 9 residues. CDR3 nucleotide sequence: TGTGATAGAGGCAGTGAGCAGTTCTTC. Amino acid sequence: CDRGSEQFF.

CDR3 sequence reads: CASSSSSGGGGSYEQYF. The CDR3 region has the DNA TGTGCCAGCAGCTCGTCAAGTGGTGGCGGGGGGTCCTACGAGCAGTACTTC. This sequence joins TRBV10-3 and TRBJ2-7; 8 bases line up with TRBD2. The germline gives CDR1 ENHRY, CDR2 SYGVKD. The CDR3 covers 17 residues. V dropped 10 bases and J dropped 1; count of bases not matched to a gene: 18.

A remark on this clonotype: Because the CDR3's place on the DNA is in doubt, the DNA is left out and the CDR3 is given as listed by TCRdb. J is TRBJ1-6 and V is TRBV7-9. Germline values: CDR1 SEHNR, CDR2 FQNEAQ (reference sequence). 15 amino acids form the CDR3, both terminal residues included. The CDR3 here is CASSASTDTQYFVHF.

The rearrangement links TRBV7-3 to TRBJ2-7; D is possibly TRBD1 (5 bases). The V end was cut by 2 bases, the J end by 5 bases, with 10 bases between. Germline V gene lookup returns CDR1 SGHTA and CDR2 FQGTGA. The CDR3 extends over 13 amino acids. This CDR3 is CASSLRRVNEQYF. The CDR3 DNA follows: TGTGCCAGCAGCTTACGCAGGGTTAACGAGCAGTACTTC.

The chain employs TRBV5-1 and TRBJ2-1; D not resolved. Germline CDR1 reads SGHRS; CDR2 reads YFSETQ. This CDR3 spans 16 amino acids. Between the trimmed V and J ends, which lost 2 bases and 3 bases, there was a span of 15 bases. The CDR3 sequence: CASSLGWGAHYNEQFF. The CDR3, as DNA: TGCGCCAGCAGCTTAGGGTGGGGTGCGCACTACAATGAGCAGTTCTTC.

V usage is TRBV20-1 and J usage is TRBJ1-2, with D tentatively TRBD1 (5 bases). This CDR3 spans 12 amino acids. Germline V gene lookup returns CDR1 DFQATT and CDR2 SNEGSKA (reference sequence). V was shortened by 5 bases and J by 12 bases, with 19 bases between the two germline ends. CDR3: CSAGGQGDSHTF. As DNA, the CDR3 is TGCAGTGCTGGGGGTCAGGGTGACTCACACACCTTC.

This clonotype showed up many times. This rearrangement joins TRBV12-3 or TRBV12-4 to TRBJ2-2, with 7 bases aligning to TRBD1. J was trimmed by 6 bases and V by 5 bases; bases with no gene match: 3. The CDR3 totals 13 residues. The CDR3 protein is CASSRQGSGELFF. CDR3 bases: TGTGCCAGCAGTCGACAGGGTTCCGGGGAGCTGTTTTTT.

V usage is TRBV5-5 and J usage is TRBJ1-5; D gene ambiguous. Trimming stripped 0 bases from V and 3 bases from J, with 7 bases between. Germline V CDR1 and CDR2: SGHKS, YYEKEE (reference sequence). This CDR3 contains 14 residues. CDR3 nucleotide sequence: TGTGCCAGCAGCTTGGAATTAGCCAATCAGCCCCAGCATTTT. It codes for CASSLELANQPQHF. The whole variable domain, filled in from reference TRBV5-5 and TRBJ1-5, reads DAGVTQSPTHLIKTRGQQVTLRCSPISGHKSVSWYQQVLGQGPQFIFQYYEKEERGRGNFPDRFSARQFPNYSSELNVNALLLGDSALYLCASSLELANQPQHFGDGTRLSIL.

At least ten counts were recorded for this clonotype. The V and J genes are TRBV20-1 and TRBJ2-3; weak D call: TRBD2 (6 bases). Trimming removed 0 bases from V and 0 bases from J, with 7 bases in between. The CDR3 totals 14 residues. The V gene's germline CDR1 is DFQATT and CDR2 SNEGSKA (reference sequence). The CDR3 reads CSARDGRSTDTQYF. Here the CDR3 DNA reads TGCAGTGCTAGAGATGGGAGGAGCACAGATACGCAGTATTTT.

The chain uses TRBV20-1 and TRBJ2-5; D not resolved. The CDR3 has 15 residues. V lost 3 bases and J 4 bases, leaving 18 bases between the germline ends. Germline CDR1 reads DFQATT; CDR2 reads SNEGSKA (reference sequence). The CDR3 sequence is CSARPRNRYAETQYF. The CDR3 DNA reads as TGCAGTGCTAGGCCACGGAATCGCTACGCAGAGACCCAGTACTTC.

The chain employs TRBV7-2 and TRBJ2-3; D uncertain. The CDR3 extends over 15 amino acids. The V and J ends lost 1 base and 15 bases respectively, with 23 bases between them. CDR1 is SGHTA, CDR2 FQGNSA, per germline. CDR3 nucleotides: TGTGCCAGCAGCTTAGAAACGGGTGCTAATTCACCCCTCTATTTT. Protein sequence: CASSLETGANSPLYF.

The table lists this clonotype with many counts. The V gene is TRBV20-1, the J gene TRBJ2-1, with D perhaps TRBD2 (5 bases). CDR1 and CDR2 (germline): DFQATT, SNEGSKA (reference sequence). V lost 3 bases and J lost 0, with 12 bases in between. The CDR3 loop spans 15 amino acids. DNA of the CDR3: TGCAGTGCTAGCCGAGCTAGCCCCTCCTACAATGAGCAGTTCTTC. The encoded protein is CSASRASPSYNEQFF.